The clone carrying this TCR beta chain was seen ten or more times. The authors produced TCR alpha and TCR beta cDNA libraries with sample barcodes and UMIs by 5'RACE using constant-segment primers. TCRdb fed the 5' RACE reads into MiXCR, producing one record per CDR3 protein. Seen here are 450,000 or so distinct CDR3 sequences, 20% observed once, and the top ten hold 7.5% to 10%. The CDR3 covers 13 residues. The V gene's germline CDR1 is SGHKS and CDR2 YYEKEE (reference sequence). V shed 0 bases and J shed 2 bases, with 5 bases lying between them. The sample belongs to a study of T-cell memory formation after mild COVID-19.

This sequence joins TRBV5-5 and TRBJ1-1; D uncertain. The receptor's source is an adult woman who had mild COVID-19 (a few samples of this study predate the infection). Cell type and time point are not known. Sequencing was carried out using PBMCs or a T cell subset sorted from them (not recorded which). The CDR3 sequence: CASSLDLNTEAFF. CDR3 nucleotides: TGTGCCAGCAGCTTGGACTTAAACACTGAAGCTTTCTTT.